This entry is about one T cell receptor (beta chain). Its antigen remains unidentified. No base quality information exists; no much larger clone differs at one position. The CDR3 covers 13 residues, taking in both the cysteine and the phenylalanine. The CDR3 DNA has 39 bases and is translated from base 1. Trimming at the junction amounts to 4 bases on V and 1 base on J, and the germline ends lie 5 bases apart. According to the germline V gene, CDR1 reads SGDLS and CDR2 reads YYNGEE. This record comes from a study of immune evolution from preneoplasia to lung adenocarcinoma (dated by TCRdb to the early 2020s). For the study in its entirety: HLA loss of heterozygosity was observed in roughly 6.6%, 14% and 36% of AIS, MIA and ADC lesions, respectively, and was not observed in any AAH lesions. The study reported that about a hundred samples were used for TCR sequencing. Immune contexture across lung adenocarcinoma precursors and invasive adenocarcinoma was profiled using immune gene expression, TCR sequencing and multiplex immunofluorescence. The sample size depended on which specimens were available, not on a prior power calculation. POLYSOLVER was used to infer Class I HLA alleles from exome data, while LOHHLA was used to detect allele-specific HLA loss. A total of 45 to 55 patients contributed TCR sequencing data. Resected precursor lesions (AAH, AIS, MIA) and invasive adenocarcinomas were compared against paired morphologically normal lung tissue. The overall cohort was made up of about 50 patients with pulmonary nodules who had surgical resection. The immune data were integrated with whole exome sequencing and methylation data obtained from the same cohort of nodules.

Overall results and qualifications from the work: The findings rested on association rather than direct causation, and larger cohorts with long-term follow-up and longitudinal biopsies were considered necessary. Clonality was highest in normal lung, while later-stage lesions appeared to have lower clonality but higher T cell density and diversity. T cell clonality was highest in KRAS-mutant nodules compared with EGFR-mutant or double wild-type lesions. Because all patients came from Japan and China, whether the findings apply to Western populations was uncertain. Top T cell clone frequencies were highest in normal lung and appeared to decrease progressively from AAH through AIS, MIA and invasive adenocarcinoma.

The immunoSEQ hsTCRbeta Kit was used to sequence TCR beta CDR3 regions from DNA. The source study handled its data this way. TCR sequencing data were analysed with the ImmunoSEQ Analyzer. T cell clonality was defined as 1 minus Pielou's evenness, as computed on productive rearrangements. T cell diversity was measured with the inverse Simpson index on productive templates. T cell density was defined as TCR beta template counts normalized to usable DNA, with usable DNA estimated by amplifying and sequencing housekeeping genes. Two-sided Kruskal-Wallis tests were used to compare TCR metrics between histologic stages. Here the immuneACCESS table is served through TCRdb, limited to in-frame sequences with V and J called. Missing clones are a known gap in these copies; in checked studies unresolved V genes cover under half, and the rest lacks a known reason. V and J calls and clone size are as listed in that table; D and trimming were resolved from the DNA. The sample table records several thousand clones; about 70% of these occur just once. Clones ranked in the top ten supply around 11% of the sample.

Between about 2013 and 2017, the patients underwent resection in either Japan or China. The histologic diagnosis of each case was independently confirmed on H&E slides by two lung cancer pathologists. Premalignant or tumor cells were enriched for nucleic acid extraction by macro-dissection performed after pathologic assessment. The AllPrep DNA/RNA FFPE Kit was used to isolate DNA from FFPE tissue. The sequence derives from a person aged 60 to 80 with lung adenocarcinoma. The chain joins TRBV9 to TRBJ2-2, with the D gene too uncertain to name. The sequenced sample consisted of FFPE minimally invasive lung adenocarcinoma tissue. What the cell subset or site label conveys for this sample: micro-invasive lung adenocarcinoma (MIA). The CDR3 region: CASSRQNTGELFF. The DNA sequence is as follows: TGTGCCAGCAGCAGACAGAACACCGGGGAGCTGTTTTTT.